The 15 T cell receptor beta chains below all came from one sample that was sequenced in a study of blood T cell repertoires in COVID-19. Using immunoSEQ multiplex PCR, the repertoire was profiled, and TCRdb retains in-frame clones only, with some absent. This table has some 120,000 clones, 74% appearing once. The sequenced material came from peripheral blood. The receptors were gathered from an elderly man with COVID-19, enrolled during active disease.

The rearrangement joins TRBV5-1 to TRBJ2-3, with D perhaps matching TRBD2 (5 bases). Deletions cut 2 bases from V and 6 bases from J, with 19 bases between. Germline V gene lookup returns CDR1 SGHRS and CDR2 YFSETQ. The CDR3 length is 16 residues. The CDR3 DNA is TGCGCCAGCAGCTTAGGCTCCCCCGGGAACGCTGATACGCAGTATTTT. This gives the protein CASSLGSPGNADTQYF.

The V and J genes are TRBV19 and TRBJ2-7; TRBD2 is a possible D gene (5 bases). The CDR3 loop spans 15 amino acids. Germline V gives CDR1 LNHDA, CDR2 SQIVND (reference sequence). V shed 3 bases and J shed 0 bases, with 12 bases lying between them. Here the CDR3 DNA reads TGTGCCAGTAGTATTGCGGGTCAGATCTCCTACGAGCAGTACTTC. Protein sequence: CASSIAGQISYEQYF.

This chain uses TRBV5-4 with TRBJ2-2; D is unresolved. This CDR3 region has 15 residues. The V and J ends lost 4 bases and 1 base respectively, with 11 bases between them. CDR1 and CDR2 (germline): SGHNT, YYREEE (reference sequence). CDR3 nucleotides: TGTGCCAGCAGCGCCACCCTAGTGAACACCGGGGAGCTGTTTTTT. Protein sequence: CASSATLVNTGELFF.

As DNA, the CDR3 is TGTGCCATCAGTGCCCGGGACAGGGGAGCCGGGGAGCTGTTTTTT. Amino acid sequence: CAISARDRGAGELFF. This chain links TRBV10-3 with TRBJ2-2, with 10 nucleotides matching TRBD1. V lost 4 bases, J lost 6 bases, and 5 bases stayed unmatched. Germline V gene sequence: CDR1 ENHRY, CDR2 SYGVKD. The CDR3 is 15 residues long.

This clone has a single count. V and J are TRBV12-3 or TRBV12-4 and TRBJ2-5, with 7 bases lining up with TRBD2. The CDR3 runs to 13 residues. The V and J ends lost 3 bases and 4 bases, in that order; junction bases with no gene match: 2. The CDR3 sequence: CASSFAGAETQYF. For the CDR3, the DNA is TGTGCCAGCAGTTTTGCGGGAGCAGAGACCCAGTACTTC.

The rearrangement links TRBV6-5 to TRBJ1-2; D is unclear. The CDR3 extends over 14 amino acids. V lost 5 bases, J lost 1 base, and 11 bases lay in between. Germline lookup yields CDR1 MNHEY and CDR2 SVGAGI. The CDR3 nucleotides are TGTGCCAGCAGTACCGGGTCCCTTAACTATGGCTACACCTTC. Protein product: CASSTGSLNYGYTF.

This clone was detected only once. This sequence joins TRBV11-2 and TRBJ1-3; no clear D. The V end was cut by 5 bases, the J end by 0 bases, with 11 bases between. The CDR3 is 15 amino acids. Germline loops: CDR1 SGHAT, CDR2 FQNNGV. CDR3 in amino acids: CASSVTVLSGNTIYF. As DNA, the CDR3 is TGTGCCAGCAGCGTAACAGTTCTCTCTGGAAACACCATATATTTT.

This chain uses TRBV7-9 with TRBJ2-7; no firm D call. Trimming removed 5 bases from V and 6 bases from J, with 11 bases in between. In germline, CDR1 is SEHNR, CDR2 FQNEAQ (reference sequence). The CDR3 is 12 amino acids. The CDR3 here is CASSLYSPEQYF. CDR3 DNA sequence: TGTGCCAGCAGCCTGTACAGCCCCGAGCAGTACTTC. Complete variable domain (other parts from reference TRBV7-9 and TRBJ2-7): DTGVSQNPRHKITKRGQNVTFRCDPISEHNRLYWYRQTLGQGPEFLTYFQNEAQLEKSRLLSDRFSAERPKGSFSTLEIQRTEQGDSAMYLCASSLYSPEQYFGPGTRLTVT.

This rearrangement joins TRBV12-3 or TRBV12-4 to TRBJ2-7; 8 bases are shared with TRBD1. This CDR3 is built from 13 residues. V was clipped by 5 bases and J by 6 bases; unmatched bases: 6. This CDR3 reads CASSTGQGGEQYF. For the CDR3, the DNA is TGTGCCAGCAGTACCGGACAGGGAGGCGAGCAGTACTTC.

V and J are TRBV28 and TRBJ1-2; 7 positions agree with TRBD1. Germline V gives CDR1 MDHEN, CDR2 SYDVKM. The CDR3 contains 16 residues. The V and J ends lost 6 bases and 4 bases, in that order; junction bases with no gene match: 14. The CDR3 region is CASSLQGQSRIYGYTF. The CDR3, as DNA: TGTGCCAGCAGCCTGCAGGGACAGTCCCGAATCTATGGCTACACCTTC.

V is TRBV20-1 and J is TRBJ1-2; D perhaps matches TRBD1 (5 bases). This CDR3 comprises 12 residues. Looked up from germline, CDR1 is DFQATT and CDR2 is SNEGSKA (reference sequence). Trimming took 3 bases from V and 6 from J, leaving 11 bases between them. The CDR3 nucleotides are TGCAGTGCTAGTCAGGGAGGAAATGGCTACACCTTC. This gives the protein CSASQGGNGYTF.

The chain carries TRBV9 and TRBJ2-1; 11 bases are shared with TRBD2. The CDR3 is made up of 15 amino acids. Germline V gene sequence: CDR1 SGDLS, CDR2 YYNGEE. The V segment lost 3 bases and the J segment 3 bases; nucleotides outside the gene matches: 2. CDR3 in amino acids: CASSAGLADYNEQFF. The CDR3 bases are TGTGCCAGCAGCGCGGGACTAGCGGACTACAATGAGCAGTTCTTC.

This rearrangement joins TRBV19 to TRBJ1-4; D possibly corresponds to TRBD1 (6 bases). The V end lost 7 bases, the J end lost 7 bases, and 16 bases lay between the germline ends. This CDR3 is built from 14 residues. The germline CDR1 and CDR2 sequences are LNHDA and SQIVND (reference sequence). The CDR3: CASTTTGGGEKLFF. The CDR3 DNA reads TGTGCCAGTACCACCACTGGGGGCGGTGAAAAACTGTTTTTT.

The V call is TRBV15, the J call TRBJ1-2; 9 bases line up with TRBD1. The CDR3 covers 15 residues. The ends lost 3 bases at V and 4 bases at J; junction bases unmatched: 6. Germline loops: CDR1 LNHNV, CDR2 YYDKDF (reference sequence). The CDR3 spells CATSRADRGVYGYTF. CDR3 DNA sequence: TGTGCCACCAGCAGGGCGGACAGGGGTGTCTATGGCTACACCTTC.

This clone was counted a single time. CDR3 DNA: TGTGCCAGTAGTGCACCCGGGACTAGCGGGAGCGTGGGGGGTAATGAGCAGTTCTTC. It codes for CASSAPGTSGSVGGNEQFF. The chain recombines TRBV19 with TRBJ2-1; 14 nucleotides line up with TRBD2. V lost 5 bases to trimming and J lost 7 bases; unmatched junction nucleotides: 16. The germline CDR1 and CDR2 sequences are LNHDA and SQIVND (reference sequence). The CDR3 contains 19 residues.